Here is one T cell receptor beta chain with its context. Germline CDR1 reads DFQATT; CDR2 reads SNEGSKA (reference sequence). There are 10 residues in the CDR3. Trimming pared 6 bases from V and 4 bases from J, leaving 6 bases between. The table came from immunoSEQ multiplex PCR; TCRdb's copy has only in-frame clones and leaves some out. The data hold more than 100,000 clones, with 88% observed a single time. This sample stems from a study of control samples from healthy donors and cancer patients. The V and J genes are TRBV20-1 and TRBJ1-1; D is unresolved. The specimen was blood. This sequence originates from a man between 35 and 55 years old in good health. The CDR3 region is CSALGTEAFF. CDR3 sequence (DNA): TGCAGTGCGCTTGGCACTGAAGCTTTCTTT.